Below, one T cell receptor (beta chain) is given with its context. Its specificity is not known. As for treatment: roughly 10-day PBMC culture with coronavirus spike peptide pools or control peptides (ViraFEST assay). The sample is drawn from a study of vaccination and CD4 T cells after COVID-19. The wider study: Median time from COVID diagnosis to post-COVID sampling was 100 to 130 days (35 to 161).

Study findings and constraints: SARS-CoV-2-reactive clonotypes showed a nonsignificant median rise from roughly 22 to 38. Analysis of convalescent patients found that 304 of 307 vaccine-specific clones were spike mono-reactive.

The CDR3 spans 13 residues. Trimming removed 2 bases at V and 9 bases at J, with 16 bases between. Per germline, CDR1 SQVTM and CDR2 ANQGSEA. The Oncomine TCR Beta short-read assay generated sequence data from the DNA of cultured CD4+ T cells. Each CDR3 protein is one row after TCRdb ran MiXCR on the PCR reads. Of around 15,000 distinct CDR3 sequences in the sample, around 50% were seen once. This specimen consisted of CD4+ T cells from blood, cultured in vitro, obtained before SARS-CoV-2 vaccination. The source of this sequence is a human donor who had recovered from COVID-19. The chain has TRBV29-1 and TRBJ1-1; D unclear. The CDR3 here is CSVEWGGQHKAFF. The CDR3 DNA follows: TGCAGCGTTGAATGGGGTGGGCAACACAAAGCTTTCTTT.